This T cell receptor beta chain was identified in a study of blood T cell repertoires in COVID-19. About the research overall: The cDNA or gDNA used as material had been derived from T cells, B-cell-depleted T cells, or PBMCs.

Germline-derived CDR1 and CDR2 are SGHTA and FQGNSA. Trimming pared 4 bases from V and 5 bases from J, leaving 15 bases between. The CDR3 runs to 14 residues. While infection was still active, Seattle patients were enrolled and then followed longitudinally. Study processing details: Amplification from reference gene primers served as the basis for estimated nucleated cell counts. Assay: immunoSEQ multiplex PCR; the TCRdb copy retains only in-frame clones and omits some. V, J and clone size reflect that table, while D and trimming were determined from the DNA. Of under 250,000 clones listed, approximately 84% are singletons.

V and J are TRBV7-2 and TRBJ2-7, with D possibly TRBD2 on 5 matching bases. The specimen was peripheral blood. This clonotype was sampled from a man aged 45-60 years with COVID-19, enrolled during active disease. CDR3 residues: CASSSPTSLNEQYF. The DNA of the CDR3 is TGTGCCAGCAGCTCCCCCACTAGTCTCAACGAGCAGTACTTC.